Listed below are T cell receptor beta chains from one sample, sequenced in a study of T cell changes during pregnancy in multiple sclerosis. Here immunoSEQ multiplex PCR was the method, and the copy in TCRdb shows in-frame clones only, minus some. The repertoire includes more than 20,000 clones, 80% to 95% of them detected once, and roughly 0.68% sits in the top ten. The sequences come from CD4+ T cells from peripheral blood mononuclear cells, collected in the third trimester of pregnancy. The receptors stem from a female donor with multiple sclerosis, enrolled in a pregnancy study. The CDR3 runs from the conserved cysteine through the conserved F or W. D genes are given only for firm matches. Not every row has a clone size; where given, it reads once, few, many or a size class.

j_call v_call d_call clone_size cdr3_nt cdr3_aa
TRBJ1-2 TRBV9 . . TGTGCCAGCAGCGTGGTTCCCCAAGCGTACGGCTACACCTTC CASSVVPQAYGYTF
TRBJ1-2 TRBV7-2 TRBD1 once TGTGCCAGCAGCTCGGGGGGGGACAGGGGCTATGGCTACACCTTC CASSSGGDRGYGYTF
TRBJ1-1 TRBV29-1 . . TGCAGCGCCGCCGAGCCGGGGACTGAAGCTTTCTTT CSAAEPGTEAFF
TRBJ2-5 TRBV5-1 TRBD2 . TGCGCCAGCACCCTACTAGCGGGGGGACAGGAGACCCAGTACTTC CASTLLAGGQETQYF
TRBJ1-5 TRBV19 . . TGTGCCAGTAGTATAGTCCAGGGCTGGCGTCAGCCCCAGCATTTT CASSIVQGWRQPQHF
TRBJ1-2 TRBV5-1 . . TGCGCCAGCAGCTTGGAGCGGGGGAGCTATGGCTACACCTTC CASSLERGSYGYTF
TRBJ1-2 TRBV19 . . TGTGCCAGTTGGACAAACTATGGCTACACCTTC CASWTNYGYTF
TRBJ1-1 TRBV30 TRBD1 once TGTGCCTGGAGTAGTCGCTGGACAGGGCTAAAAGCTTTCTTT CAWSSRWTGLKAFF
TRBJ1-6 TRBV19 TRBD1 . TGTGCCAGTAGTGGCCGACAGGGGAATGTTGGTTCACCCCTCCACTTT CASSGRQGNVGSPLHF
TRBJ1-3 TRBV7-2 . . TGTGCCAGCAGCTTAGGCACAGCCGGAAACACCATATATTTT CASSLGTAGNTIYF
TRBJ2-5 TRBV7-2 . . TGTGCCAGCAGTCACCCTTTGGGAGGTAAAGAGACCCAGTACTTC CASSHPLGGKETQYF
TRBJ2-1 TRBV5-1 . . TGCGCCAGCAGCTTGGTCGGTGAGCAGTTCTTC CASSLVGEQFF
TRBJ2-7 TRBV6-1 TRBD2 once TGTGCCAGCAGTGCTCGCGGGGGGTTCTACGAGCAGTACTTC CASSARGGFYEQYF
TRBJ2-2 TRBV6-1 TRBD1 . TGTGCCAGCAGCCGGGGACAGGGCACCGGGGAGCTGTTTTTT CASSRGQGTGELFF
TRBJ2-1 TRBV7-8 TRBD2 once TGTGCCAGCAGCTCCCGAGGCGGGGGTCGGTACAATGAGCAGTTCTTC CASSSRGGGRYNEQFF
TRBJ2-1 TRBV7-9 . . TGTGCCAGCAGCCCGGGGAGAGTAAGGTGGAATGAGCAGTTCTTC CASSPGRVRWNEQFF
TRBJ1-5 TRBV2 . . TGTGCCAGCAGTGAAGACAGGGATCAGCCCCAGCATTTT CASSEDRDQPQHF
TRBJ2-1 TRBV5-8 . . TGTGCCAGCAGCTTAGTTTCGGGAGACAATGAGCAGTTCTTC CASSLVSGDNEQFF
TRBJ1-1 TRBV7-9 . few TGTGCCAGCAGCCCCCAGGGACAAGAAGCTTTCTTT CASSPQGQEAFF
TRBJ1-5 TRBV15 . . TGTGCCACCGCCGAAGACAGCTATCAGCCCCAGCATTTT CATAEDSYQPQHF
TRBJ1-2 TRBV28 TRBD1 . TGTGCCAGCGAGGGACAGGGTAAATTGTATGGCTACACCTTC CASEGQGKLYGYTF
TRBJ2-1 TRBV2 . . TGTGCCAGCAGTGAACCAAACGGAGGGGAGTTCTTC CASSEPNGGEFF
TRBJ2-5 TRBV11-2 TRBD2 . TGTGCCAGCAGCCCTAGCGGGGGGGGACAAGAGACCCAGTACTTC CASSPSGGGQETQYF
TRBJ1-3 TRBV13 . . TGTGCCAGCAGCTTATACAGGGCATCCTCTGGAAACACCATATATTTT CASSLYRASSGNTIYF
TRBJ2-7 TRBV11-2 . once TGTGCCAGCAGCCCTATTCATAGGGGGGGGGAATACGAGCAGTACTTC CASSPIHRGGEYEQYF
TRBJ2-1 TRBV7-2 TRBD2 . TGTGCCAGCACCGTTTGGTCGGGGGGTTCCTACAATGAGCAGTTCTTC CASTVWSGGSYNEQFF
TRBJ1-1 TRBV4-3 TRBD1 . TGCGCCAGCAGCCGATTAGGGACAGACACTGAAGCTTTCTTT CASSRLGTDTEAFF
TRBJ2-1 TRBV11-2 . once TGTGCCAGCAGCTGGAGACAGCTCAATGAGCAGTTCTTC CASSWRQLNEQFF
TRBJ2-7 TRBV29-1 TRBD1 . TGCAGCGTTGAAACCTACTCACGGACAGGGGGCTACGAGCAGTACTTC CSVETYSRTGGYEQYF
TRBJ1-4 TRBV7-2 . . TGTGCCAGCAGCTTAGTGGGGGGTTGGGAAAAACTGTTTTTT CASSLVGGWEKLFF
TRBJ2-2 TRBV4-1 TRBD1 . TGCGCCAGCAGCTACCGGGACAGGGGGCTCGGGGAGCTGTTTTTT CASSYRDRGLGELFF
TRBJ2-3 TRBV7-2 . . TGTGCCAGCAGCTCGATCAGGGTAGATACGCAGTATTTT CASSSIRVDTQYF